Reported below is one T cell receptor (beta chain). These data originate in a study of shared clonotypes between healthy human individuals. CD45RA-negative memory and CD45RA+ naive subsets were split from the CD4+ cells. Trimming left V 6 bases short and J 6 bases short, with 17 bases between. The CDR3 runs 14 residues. Germline CDR1 and CDR2: MNHEY and SVGAGI. Measured with immunoSEQ multiplex PCR; TCRdb has only the in-frame clones, and not every one. The sample shows fewer than 2.5 million clones, under 95% of them seen only once. The chain links TRBV6-5 to TRBJ1-1; D gene ambiguous. This TCR derives from a man between 18 and 29 years old in good health. Some clones in this sample may be carry-over from other donors' samples. Material: naive CD4+ T cells from PBMCs. Subset here: CD45RA+ positively selected. CDR3 protein: CASRGVGRWAEAFF. CDR3 nucleotides: TGTGCCAGCAGGGGCGTTGGGCGATGGGCTGAAGCTTTCTTT.